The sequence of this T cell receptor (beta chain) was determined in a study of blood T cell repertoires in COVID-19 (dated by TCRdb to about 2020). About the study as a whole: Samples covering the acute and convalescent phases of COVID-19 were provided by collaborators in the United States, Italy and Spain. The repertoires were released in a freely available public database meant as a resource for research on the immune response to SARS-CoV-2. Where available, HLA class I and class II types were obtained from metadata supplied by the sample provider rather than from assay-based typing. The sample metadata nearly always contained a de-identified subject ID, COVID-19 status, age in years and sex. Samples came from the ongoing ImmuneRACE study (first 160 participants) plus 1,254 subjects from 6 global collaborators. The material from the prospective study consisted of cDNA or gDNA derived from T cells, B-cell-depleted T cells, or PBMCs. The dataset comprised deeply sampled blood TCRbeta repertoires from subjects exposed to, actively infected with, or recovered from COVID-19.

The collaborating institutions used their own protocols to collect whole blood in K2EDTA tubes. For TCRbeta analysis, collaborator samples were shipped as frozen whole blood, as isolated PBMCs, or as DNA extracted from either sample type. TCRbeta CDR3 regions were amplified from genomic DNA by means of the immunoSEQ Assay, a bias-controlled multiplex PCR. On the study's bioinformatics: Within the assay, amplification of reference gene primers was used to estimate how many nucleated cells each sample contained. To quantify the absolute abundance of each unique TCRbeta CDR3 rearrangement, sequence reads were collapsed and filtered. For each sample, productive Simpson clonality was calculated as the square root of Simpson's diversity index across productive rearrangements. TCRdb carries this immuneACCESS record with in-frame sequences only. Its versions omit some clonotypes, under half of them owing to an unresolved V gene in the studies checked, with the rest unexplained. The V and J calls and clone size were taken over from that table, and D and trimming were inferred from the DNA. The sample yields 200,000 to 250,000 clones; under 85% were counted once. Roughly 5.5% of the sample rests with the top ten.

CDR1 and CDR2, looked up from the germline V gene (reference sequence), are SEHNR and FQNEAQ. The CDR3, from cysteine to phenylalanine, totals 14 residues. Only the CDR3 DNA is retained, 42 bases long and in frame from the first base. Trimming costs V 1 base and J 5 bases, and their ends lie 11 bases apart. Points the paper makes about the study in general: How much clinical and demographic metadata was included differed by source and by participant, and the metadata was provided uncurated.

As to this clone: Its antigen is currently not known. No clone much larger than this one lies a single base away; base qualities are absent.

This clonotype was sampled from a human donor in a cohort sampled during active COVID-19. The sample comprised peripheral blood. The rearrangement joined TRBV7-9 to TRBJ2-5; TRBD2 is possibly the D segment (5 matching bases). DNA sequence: TGTGCCAGCAGCTTAGACACCCGAGGGGAGACCCAGTACTTC. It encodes CASSLDTRGETQYF.